The sequence of this TCR beta chain was determined in a study of Ad26.COV2.S vaccination and SARS-CoV-2 variants. For this clone: The antigen remains undetermined.

The CDR3 extends over 17 amino acids. Germline V gene sequence: CDR1 LGHNA, CDR2 YSLEER. Trimming cost V 0 bases and J 4 bases, with 16 bases left between them. General observations from the study: Spike-specific responses of CD8+ and CD4+ T cells were reported to display substantial breadth after vaccination. Individuals receiving vaccine had higher spike-specific TCR breadth than placebo recipients did.

Treatment defined: around 19 received Ad26.COV2.S at low or high dose, single or two shots; five or six received placebo; per-sample allocation not given. After the first vaccine or placebo injection, samples were drawn on day 63. TCRdb's copy holds only in-frame clones and misses some; the assay was immunoSEQ multiplex PCR. The sample shows a few hundred thousand clones, roughly 88% of them seen only once. Sequenced material: peripheral blood, taken in a trial of Ad26.COV2.S vaccine versus placebo. This chain uses TRBV4-3 with TRBJ1-5, with D uncertain. The sequence was collected from a person between 18 and 60 years old who received the Ad26.COV2.S COVID-19 vaccine or a placebo. The CDR3 nucleotides are TGCGCCAGCAGCCAAGAGGCAAACAGCTGGAATAATCAGCCCCAGCATTTT. Its translation: CASSQEANSWNNQPQHF.